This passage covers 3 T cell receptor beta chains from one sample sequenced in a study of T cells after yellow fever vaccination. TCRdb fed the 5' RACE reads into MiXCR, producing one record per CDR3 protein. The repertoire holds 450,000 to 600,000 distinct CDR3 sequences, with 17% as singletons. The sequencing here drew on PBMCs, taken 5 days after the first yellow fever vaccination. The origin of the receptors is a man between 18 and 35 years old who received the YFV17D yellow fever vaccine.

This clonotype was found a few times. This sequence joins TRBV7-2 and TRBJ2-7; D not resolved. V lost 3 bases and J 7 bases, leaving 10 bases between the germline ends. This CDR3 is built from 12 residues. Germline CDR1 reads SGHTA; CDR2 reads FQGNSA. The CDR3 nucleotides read TGTGCCAGCAGCTTGGGCCTGGGGGAGCAGTACTTC. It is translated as CASSLGLGEQYF.

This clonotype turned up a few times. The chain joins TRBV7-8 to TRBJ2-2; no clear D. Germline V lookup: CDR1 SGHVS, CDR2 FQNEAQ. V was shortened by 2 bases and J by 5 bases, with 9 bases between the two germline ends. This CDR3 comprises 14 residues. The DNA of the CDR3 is TGTGCCAGCAGCTTACTGGAAAGTACCGGGGAGCTGTTTTTT. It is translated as CASSLLESTGELFF.

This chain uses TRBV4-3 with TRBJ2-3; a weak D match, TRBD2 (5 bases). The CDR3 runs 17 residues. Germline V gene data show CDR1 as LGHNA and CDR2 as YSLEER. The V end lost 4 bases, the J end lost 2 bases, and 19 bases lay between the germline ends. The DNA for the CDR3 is TGCGCCAGCAGCCGTGGGCCCGCGGGTGCGCCCACAGATACGCAGTATTTT. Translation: CASSRGPAGAPTDTQYF.